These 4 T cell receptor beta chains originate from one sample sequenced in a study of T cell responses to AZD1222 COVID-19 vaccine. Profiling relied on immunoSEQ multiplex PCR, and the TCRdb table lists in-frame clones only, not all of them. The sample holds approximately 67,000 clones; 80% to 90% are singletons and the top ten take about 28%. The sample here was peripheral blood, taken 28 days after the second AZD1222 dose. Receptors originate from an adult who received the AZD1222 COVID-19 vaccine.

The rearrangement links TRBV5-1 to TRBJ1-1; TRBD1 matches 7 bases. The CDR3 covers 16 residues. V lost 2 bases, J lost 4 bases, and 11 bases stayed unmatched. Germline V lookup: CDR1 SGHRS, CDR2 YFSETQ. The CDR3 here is CASSLYGQAGGTEAFF. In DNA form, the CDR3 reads TGCGCCAGCAGCTTATACGGACAGGCGGGTGGCACTGAAGCTTTCTTT.

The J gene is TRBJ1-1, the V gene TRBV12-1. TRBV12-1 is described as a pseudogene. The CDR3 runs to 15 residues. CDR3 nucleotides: TGTGCCAGCAGCTTTGGGGTCTCCTTGAACACTGAAGCTTTCTTT. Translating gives CASSFGVSLNTEAFF.

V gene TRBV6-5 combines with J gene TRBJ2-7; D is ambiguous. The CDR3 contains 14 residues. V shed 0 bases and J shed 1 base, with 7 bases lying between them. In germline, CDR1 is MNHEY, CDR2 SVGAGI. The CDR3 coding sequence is TGTGCCAGCAGTTACTCGTACAGATCCTACGAGCAGTACTTC. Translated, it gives CASSYSYRSYEQYF.

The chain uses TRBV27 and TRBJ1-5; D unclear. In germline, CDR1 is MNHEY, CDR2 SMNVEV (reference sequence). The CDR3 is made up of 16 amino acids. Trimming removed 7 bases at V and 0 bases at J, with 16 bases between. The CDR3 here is CASNPNGVNSNQPQHF. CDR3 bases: TGTGCCAGCAACCCCAATGGGGTTAATAGCAATCAGCCCCAGCATTTT.